The present entry profiles one TCR beta chain with its context. No antigen is known for it. Qualities for individual bases were not recorded, and no much larger clone is one base off. The data stem from a study of OX40 agonist ivuxolimab in advanced cancers. At the level of the whole study: The costimulatory receptor OX40 (CD134) was targeted by ivuxolimab, a fully human IgG2 agonistic monoclonal antibody. Partial responses were achieved by three dose-escalation patients, of whom one had hepatocellular carcinoma and two had cutaneous melanoma. The point of sequencing TCRbeta in the periphery was to test whether ivuxolimab changed TCR sequence diversity and drove clonal T-cell expansion. In the dose-escalation cohort, about four fifths of patients were male, and the mean age was 60 years with a range of roughly 20 to 80. Prior anti-PD-1, anti-PD-L1 or anti-CTLA-4 therapy was permitted, and checkpoint inhibitors had been received by roughly two fifths of dose-escalation patients. Intravenous ivuxolimab was administered to patients every 2 weeks at six dose levels: 0.01, 0.1, 0.3, 1.5, 3 and 10 mg/kg. Among the approximately 54 dose-escalation patients, some 20 had hepatocellular carcinoma, around 15 melanoma, 9 renal cell carcinoma and 9 head and neck cancer. The paper covers the monotherapy dose-escalation part of the phase I ivuxolimab trial, which included N of about 50 patients.

The germline V gene yields SGHTA for CDR1 and FQGNSA for CDR2. Taken from cysteine to phenylalanine, the CDR3 has 17 residues. The only DNA kept is the CDR3, 51 bases in frame from the first base. The junction shows trimming of 2 bases on V and 3 bases on J, plus 20 bases between the germline ends. What the work shows at the level of the full study, not this receptor alone: At doses of 0.1 to 3.0 mg/kg, clonal expansion of both CD4+ and CD8+ T cells in blood was seen between baseline and week 6. The antigen specificity of the clonally expanded peripheral T cells was not determined. Partial responders in the 0.1-3.0 mg/kg groups had among the lowest normalized peripheral clonal expansion, especially among CD8+ T cells. Low levels of normalized T-cell clonal expansion were also seen in some nonresponding patients. On average, CD8+ T cells showed more expanded clones than CD4+ T cells after ivuxolimab.

The trial excluded patients who had a history of autoimmune disease or who were on systemic immunosuppression. Peripheral blood for TCR sequencing was collected from all dose cohorts at baseline, on cycle 4 day 1, and on cycle 7 day 1. Samples were obtained from an open-label, multicenter, first-in-human phase I dose-escalation trial of ivuxolimab. Adults with locally advanced or metastatic head and neck squamous cell, hepatocellular, melanoma or renal cell carcinoma were enrolled in the trial. CD4+ and CD8+ T cells were sorted separately from peripheral blood before TCR sequencing. For sequencing of the TCRbeta CDR3 region, genomic DNA was extracted from the sorted cells. TCRbeta CDR3 regions were sequenced using the immunoSEQ Assay. TCRdb carries this immuneACCESS record with in-frame sequences only. Its versions omit some clonotypes, under half of them owing to an unresolved V gene in the studies checked, with the rest unexplained. This sample holds 58,000 or so clones; approximately 83% were observed only once. Around 0.7% of the sample is in the top ten clones.

The rearrangement combines TRBV7-2 with TRBJ2-7; 5 matching bases give a weak D call of TRBD2. The TCR comes from an adult with an advanced solid tumor such as melanoma, head and neck, liver or kidney cancer. This sample comprised CD4+ or CD8+ T cells sorted from blood, obtained in a trial of the OX40 agonist ivuxolimab. In nucleotide form, the sequence is TGTGCCAGCAGCTTACCCGAGGGCCGACTAACGTACTACGAGCAGTACTTC. Translation gives CASSLPEGRLTYYEQYF.